This T cell receptor beta chain was obtained from a study of blood T cells in healthy people across ages. The study's findings and limits: A conclusive naive versus antigen-experienced comparison was prevented by the unsorted PBMCs. Higher naive T cell percentage went strongly together with higher TCR beta diversity.

Germline loops: CDR1 PRHDT, CDR2 FYEKMQ (reference sequence). Deletions cut 4 bases from V and 8 bases from J, with 14 bases between. The CDR3 is made up of 13 amino acids. Together with a sample-barcoded 5' primer, a J-beta primer mix was included in a second PCR lasting about 6 to 12 cycles. The template-switch adaptor was a 5' adaptor with 12 random nucleotides. It tagged each cDNA molecule. Any given sample supplied a minimum of 2.5 million CDR3-containing paired-end reads. TCRdb re-called the 5' RACE reads with MiXCR, one entry per CDR3 protein. Altogether hundreds of thousands of distinct CDR3 sequences are present, 55% to 75% being singletons, with the ten largest covering roughly 20%. For this clonotype: Its target is unknown. A read error is possible here, since a much larger clone lies one base away.

This TCR came from a man between 25 and 39 years old in good health. Sequencing was carried out using blood. The genes are TRBV13 and TRBJ1-2; D uncertain. This CDR3 is CASSYRVGRGYTF. CDR3 nucleotides: TGTGCCAGCAGCTACCGAGTAGGGAGGGGCTACACCTTC.